The 23 T cell receptor beta chains below come from one sample, sequenced in a study of blood T cell repertoires in COVID-19. Produced via immunoSEQ multiplex PCR; TCRdb's table is partial and in-frame only. The sample shows under 75,000 clones, 80% to 90% of them seen only once. The sequenced sample consisted of peripheral blood. These receptor sequences come from a woman aged 18-29 years with acute or convalescent COVID-19.

The J gene is TRBJ2-1, the V gene TRBV6-5, with 9 bases that match TRBD2. J was trimmed by 7 bases and V by 4 bases; bases with no gene match: 8. Per germline, CDR1 MNHEY and CDR2 SVGAGI. The CDR3 totals 15 residues. The CDR3 nucleotides are TGTGCCAGCAGTTTCCGCGGGAGGGCCGGTAATGAGCAGTTCTTC. Its translation: CASSFRGRAGNEQFF.

The DNA of the CDR3 is TGTGCCAGGGGACAGGCGGACGAATCCTCCTACGAGCAGTACTTC. Translation: CARGQADESSYEQYF. The rearrangement links TRBV27 to TRBJ2-7; TRBD1 matches at 8 bases. This CDR3 spans 15 amino acids. Germline CDR1 MNHEY, CDR2 SMNVEV (reference sequence). V shed 9 bases and J 0 bases; nucleotides not matched to a gene: 10.

The CDR3 is CASSPEMNTEAFF. The CDR3 bases are TGTGCCAGCTCACCGGAGATGAACACTGAAGCTTTCTTT. This chain joins TRBV18 and TRBJ1-1; D gene unclear. In germline, CDR1 is KGHSH, CDR2 LQKENI. The CDR3 totals 13 residues. Trimming shortened V by 3 bases and J by 0 bases, and 5 bases separated the two germline ends.

The chain links TRBV18 to TRBJ1-2; no clear D. Trimming removed 1 base at V and 0 bases at J, with 18 bases between. The CDR3 has 18 residues. Germline V CDR1 and CDR2: KGHSH, LQKENI. The CDR3, as DNA: TGTGCCAGCTCACCACAGTCCCGGGCCTCGGGAGCTAACTATGGCTACACCTTC. Protein sequence: CASSPQSRASGANYGYTF.

A single count supports this clone. V and J are TRBV7-2 and TRBJ2-7; D not certain. V lost 0 bases and J 4 bases, leaving 7 bases between the germline ends. Germline V gene lookup returns CDR1 SGHTA and CDR2 FQGNSA. The CDR3 covers 13 residues. CDR3 in DNA: TGTGCCAGCAGCTTAGCGCACAAATACGAGCAGTACTTC. It encodes CASSLAHKYEQYF.

This chain links TRBV29-1 with TRBJ2-1; 9 nucleotides align to TRBD1. Germline values: CDR1 SQVTM, CDR2 ANQGSEA. J lost 1 base, V lost 5 bases, and 3 bases had no gene match. The CDR3 runs 14 residues. The CDR3 DNA sequence: TGCAGCGTTCTTGGACAGGGGTCCTACAATGAGCAGTTCTTC. Amino acid sequence: CSVLGQGSYNEQFF.

The rearrangement uses TRBV6-6 and TRBJ1-6, with D perhaps matching TRBD1 (6 bases). Trimming removed 8 bases from V and 6 bases from J, with 14 bases in between. The CDR3 covers 14 residues. In germline, CDR1 is MNHNY, CDR2 SVGAGI (reference sequence). The CDR3 DNA is TGTGCCAGCCGGCCGGGGGGCGTTAATTCACCCCTCCACTTT. Residues: CASRPGGVNSPLHF.

V and J are TRBV7-2 and TRBJ2-1; D might be TRBD2 (6 bases). The CDR3 runs 16 residues. Trimming removed 5 bases at V and 7 bases at J, with 21 bases between. Germline CDR1 SGHTA, CDR2 FQGNSA. The DNA for the CDR3 is TGTGCCAGCAGCGACCCAGGACTACAAAGGGCAAATGAGCAGTTCTTC. Its protein is CASSDPGLQRANEQFF.

This chain joins TRBV7-9 and TRBJ2-5; the D gene is possibly TRBD1 (6 bases). Per the germline V gene, CDR1 is SEHNR and CDR2 is FQNEAQ (reference sequence). The CDR3 covers 16 residues. Deletions cut 1 base from V and 1 base from J, with 13 bases between. CDR3 in amino acids: CASSLDFGGRQETQYF. DNA for the CDR3: TGTGCCAGCAGCTTAGACTTTGGGGGCCGCCAAGAGACCCAGTACTTC.

The chain combines TRBV7-2 with TRBJ1-2; D is uncertain. This CDR3 spans 15 amino acids. The germline V gene encodes CDR1 SGHTA and CDR2 FQGNSA. Trimming stripped 5 bases from V and 3 bases from J, with 16 bases between. CDR3 protein: CASSPRRTQDYGYTF. CDR3 nucleotide sequence: TGTGCCAGCAGCCCCCGGAGAACCCAAGACTATGGCTACACCTTC.

This clone has just one count. The rearrangement joins TRBV6-5 to TRBJ2-7, with D perhaps matching TRBD2 (6 bases). V lost 2 bases to trimming and J lost 6 bases, with 11 bases between them. The CDR3 has 13 residues. Germline V gives CDR1 MNHEY, CDR2 SVGAGI. The CDR3 is CASSYGGVGEQYF. The CDR3 region has the DNA TGTGCCAGCAGTTACGGAGGGGTAGGCGAGCAGTACTTC.

The chain links TRBV9 to TRBJ2-7; 8 nucleotides agree with TRBD1. The CDR3 covers 14 residues. The V gene's germline CDR1 is SGDLS and CDR2 YYNGEE. V dropped 4 bases and J dropped 5; count of bases not matched to a gene: 8. The CDR3 DNA sequence: TGTGCCAGCAGCCCCCGACAGGGGTTTGACGAGCAGTACTTC. It is translated as CASSPRQGFDEQYF. The full variable domain, in which reference TRBV9 and TRBJ2-7 provide the parts outside the CDR3, is DSGVTQTPKHLITATGQRVTLRCSPRSGDLSVYWYQQSLDQGLQFLIQYYNGEERAKGNILERFSAQQFPDLHSELNLSSLELGDSALYFCASSPRQGFDEQYFGPGTRLTVT.

The V call is TRBV5-6, the J call TRBJ1-2; 7 bases map to TRBD1. Germline V lookup: CDR1 SGHDT, CDR2 YYEEEE. J was trimmed by 5 bases and V by 2 bases; bases with no gene match: 6. This CDR3 has 14 amino acids. This chain's CDR3 is CASSFLGDSYGYTF. Here the CDR3 DNA reads TGTGCCAGCAGCTTTCTCGGGGACAGTTATGGCTACACCTTC. The whole variable domain, remainder taken from reference TRBV5-6 and TRBJ1-2, is DAGVTQSPTHLIKTRGQQVTLRCSPKSGHDTVSWYQQALGQGPQFIFQYYEEEERQRGNFPDRFSGHQFPNYSSELNVNALLLGDSALYLCASSFLGDSYGYTFGSGTRLTVV.

This chain connects TRBV2 to TRBJ1-5; 8 bases match TRBD1. CDR3 length: 15 residues. J was trimmed by 0 bases and V by 6 bases; bases with no gene match: 4. CDR1 SNHLY and CDR2 FYNNEI come from the germline V gene. This CDR3 is CASRRQGNSNQPQHF. As DNA, the CDR3 is TGTGCCAGCAGGAGACAGGGGAATAGCAATCAGCCCCAGCATTTT.

The chain uses TRBV6-6 and TRBJ1-6; 8 bases line up with TRBD1. The CDR3 has 14 residues. The germline V gene encodes CDR1 MNHNY and CDR2 SVGAGI (reference sequence). The J segment lost 10 bases and the V segment lost 3 bases, leaving 5 bases of the junction unmatched. CDR3 sequence: CASSYGPGGSPLHF. CDR3 sequence (DNA): TGTGCCAGCAGTTATGGGCCAGGGGGCTCACCCCTCCACTTT.

The J gene is TRBJ1-1, the V gene TRBV19; D uncertain. Looked up from germline, CDR1 is LNHDA and CDR2 is SQIVND (reference sequence). The CDR3 is 15 residues long. Trimming took 3 bases from V and 3 from J, leaving 14 bases between them. The CDR3 sequence is CASSIVRGRDTEAFF. In nucleotides, the CDR3 is TGTGCCAGTAGTATTGTCCGTGGTCGGGACACTGAAGCTTTCTTT. The entire variable domain, with the rest obtained from reference TRBV19 and TRBJ1-1, is as follows: DGGITQSPKYLFRKEGQNVTLSCEQNLNHDAMYWYRQDPGQGLRLIYYSQIVNDFQKGDIAEGYSVSREKKESFPLTVTSAQKNPTAFYLCASSIVRGRDTEAFFGQGTRLTVV.

CDR3 loop: CASSRKNNEQFF. The CDR3 DNA reads as TGTGCCAGCAGCAGGAAAAACAATGAGCAGTTCTTC. V usage is TRBV2 and J usage is TRBJ2-1, with D unclear. Germline CDR1 SNHLY, CDR2 FYNNEI. The germline V and J ends were trimmed by 6 bases and 5 bases, with 8 bases remaining between them. This CDR3 spans 12 amino acids.

The CDR3 region has the DNA TGTGCCAGCAGTTCACCGGGACAGGGGTCGAACGAGCAGTACTTC. Translating gives CASSSPGQGSNEQYF. The chain links TRBV6-5 to TRBJ2-7; the match to TRBD1 covers 10 bases. The CDR3 is made up of 15 amino acids. In germline, CDR1 is MNHEY, CDR2 SVGAGI. Trimming cost V 4 bases and J 5 bases; bases outside gene matches: 8.

The V call is TRBV30, the J call TRBJ2-7; D unclear. Germline loops: CDR1 GTSNPN, CDR2 SVGIG (reference sequence). Trimming shortened V by 1 base and J by 3 bases, and 4 bases separated the two germline ends. This CDR3 is 11 amino acids long. The CDR3 nucleotides read TGTGCCTGGAGTGCAAACTACGAGCAGTACTTC. This translates into CAWSANYEQYF.

The gene calls are TRBV19 and TRBJ1-2; the D gene is possibly TRBD1 (5 bases). CDR3 size: 13 residues. The V end lost 7 bases, the J end lost 4 bases, and 13 bases lay between the germline ends. The germline CDR1 and CDR2 sequences are LNHDA and SQIVND (reference sequence). This CDR3 is CASKEGKGYGYTF. CDR3 in DNA: TGTGCCAGTAAGGAGGGGAAGGGCTATGGCTACACCTTC.

J is TRBJ2-2 and V is TRBV3-1 (or the pseudogene TRBV3-2), with TRBD2 identical over 11 bases. Germline V lookup: CDR1 LGHDT, CDR2 YNNKEL (reference sequence). The V segment lost 6 bases and the J segment 6 bases; nucleotides outside the gene matches: 3. The CDR3 runs to 14 residues. The chain's CDR3 is CASRPGLAAGELFF. DNA for the CDR3: TGTGCCAGCAGACCGGGACTAGCGGCCGGGGAGCTGTTTTTT.

The gene calls are TRBV28 and TRBJ2-1, with TRBD1 matching over 12 bases. The CDR3 loop spans 15 amino acids. The V gene's germline CDR1 is MDHEN and CDR2 SYDVKM. The V segment lost 3 bases and the J segment 7 bases; nucleotides outside the gene matches: 4. This chain's CDR3 is CASSLGQGALNEQFF. In DNA form, the CDR3 reads TGTGCCAGCAGTTTGGGACAGGGGGCGTTAAATGAGCAGTTCTTC. Full variable domain (rest looked up from reference TRBV28 and TRBJ2-1): DVKVTQSSRYLVKRTGEKVFLECVQDMDHENMFWYRQDPGLGLRLIYFSYDVKMKEKGDIPEGYSVSREKKERFSLILESASTNQTSMYLCASSLGQGALNEQFFGPGTRLTVL.

This chain uses TRBV6-5 with TRBJ2-5; TRBD1 matches at 10 bases. The CDR3 is made up of 14 amino acids. J lost 5 bases, V lost 6 bases, and 6 bases had no gene match. Per germline, CDR1 MNHEY and CDR2 SVGAGI. CDR3 sequence: CASRAGTGVETQYF. The DNA for the CDR3 is TGTGCCAGCAGAGCCGGGACAGGGGTGGAGACCCAGTACTTC.